A selection of T cell receptor beta chains follows, all from one sample in a study of blood T cell repertoires in COVID-19. Assay used: immunoSEQ multiplex PCR; TCRdb lists only in-frame clones, some missing. The profile shows 210,000 or so clones, 85% to 90% of them singletons. The sequencing sample was made of peripheral blood. The receptors originated from a man aged 45-65 years with acute or convalescent COVID-19. The CDR3 runs from the conserved cysteine through the conserved F or W. The order of the fields is J gene, V gene, clone size, D gene, CDR3 DNA, CDR3 protein. D genes are given only for firm matches. Clone sizes are given selectively: once, few, many, or a class where the clone is expanded.

j_gene: TRBJ1-5; v_gene: TRBV6-6; abundance: NA; d_gene: NA; CDR3nt: TGTGCCAGCAGTCCCGGGGAGGGGCCACAAAATCAGCCCCAGCATTTT; CDR3aa: CASSPGEGPQNQPQHF
j_gene: TRBJ1-1; v_gene: TRBV12-3/TRBV12-4; abundance: NA; d_gene: NA; CDR3nt: TGTGCCAGCAGTTTAGGGCAAAACACTGAAGCTTTCTTT; CDR3aa: CASSLGQNTEAFF
j_gene: TRBJ1-3; v_gene: TRBV6-5; abundance: NA; d_gene: NA; CDR3nt: TGTGCCAGCAGTAGAGGGCTCTCTCTGGGAAACACCATATATTTT; CDR3aa: CASSRGLSLGNTIYF
j_gene: TRBJ1-5; v_gene: TRBV20-1; abundance: NA; d_gene: NA; CDR3nt: TGCAGTGCTAGTTCCCATGTGGAGGACAATCAGCCCCAGCATTTT; CDR3aa: CSASSHVEDNQPQHF
j_gene: TRBJ1-3; v_gene: TRBV10-1; abundance: once; d_gene: NA; CDR3nt: TGCGCCAGCAGTGAGTATGGCAGAACCTCTGGAAACACCATATATTTT; CDR3aa: CASSEYGRTSGNTIYF
j_gene: TRBJ1-5; v_gene: TRBV19; abundance: NA; d_gene: NA; CDR3nt: TGTGCCAGTAGTATAGATGGGGGGGTTGGTCAGCCCCAGCATTTT; CDR3aa: CASSIDGGVGQPQHF
j_gene: TRBJ2-5; v_gene: TRBV7-2; abundance: NA; d_gene: TRBD1; CDR3nt: TGTGCCAGCAGCTCAGGACAGGGGGCTTGGGGAGAGACCCAGTACTTC; CDR3aa: CASSSGQGAWGETQYF
j_gene: TRBJ1-5; v_gene: TRBV6-6; abundance: NA; d_gene: TRBD1; CDR3nt: TGTGCCAGCAGCCACGGGACAGGGCCTTTGGGGCAGCCCCAGCATTTT; CDR3aa: CASSHGTGPLGQPQHF
j_gene: TRBJ1-1; v_gene: TRBV7-3; abundance: NA; d_gene: TRBD1; CDR3nt: TGTGCCAGCAGCTCGGGACAGGGCTTAGACACTGAAGCTTTCTTT; CDR3aa: CASSSGQGLDTEAFF
j_gene: TRBJ2-1; v_gene: TRBV3-1/TRBV3-2; abundance: NA; d_gene: TRBD2; CDR3nt: TGTGCCAGCAGCCAAGTTAGGACTAGCGGGGGAGGTGAGCAGTTCTTC; CDR3aa: CASSQVRTSGGGEQFF
j_gene: TRBJ2-7; v_gene: TRBV5-1; abundance: NA; d_gene: TRBD1; CDR3nt: TGCGCCAGCAGCGAATGGACAGGGGGCTACGAGCAGTACTTC; CDR3aa: CASSEWTGGYEQYF
j_gene: TRBJ2-3; v_gene: TRBV6-1; abundance: NA; d_gene: TRBD1; CDR3nt: TGTGCCAGCAGTGAAAGGGGTTTGGGACAGCATACTACAGATACGCAGTATTTT; CDR3aa: CASSERGLGQHTTDTQYF
j_gene: TRBJ1-5; v_gene: TRBV19; abundance: NA; d_gene: NA; CDR3nt: TGTGCCAGTAGTATGGGCCAAAGGCCCACGAATCAGCCCCAGCATTTT; CDR3aa: CASSMGQRPTNQPQHF
j_gene: TRBJ2-1; v_gene: TRBV18; abundance: NA; d_gene: NA; CDR3nt: TGTGCCAGCTCCCTACTGAGCTCCTACAATGAGCAGTTCTTC; CDR3aa: CASSLLSSYNEQFF
j_gene: TRBJ1-3; v_gene: TRBV7-9; abundance: NA; d_gene: NA; CDR3nt: TGTGCCAGCAGGGCAGGGTCGGGTGGAAACACCATATATTTT; CDR3aa: CASRAGSGGNTIYF
j_gene: TRBJ1-5; v_gene: TRBV6-5; abundance: NA; d_gene: NA; CDR3nt: TGTGCCAGCAGTTACGCGGGTATGGGTCAGCCCCAGCATTTT; CDR3aa: CASSYAGMGQPQHF
j_gene: TRBJ2-7; v_gene: TRBV11-3; abundance: NA; d_gene: TRBD1; CDR3nt: TGTGCCAGCAGCTCGACAGGGGATTCCTACGAGCAGTACTTC; CDR3aa: CASSSTGDSYEQYF
j_gene: TRBJ1-4; v_gene: TRBV5-1; abundance: NA; d_gene: TRBD1; CDR3nt: TGCGCCAGCAGCTTGAGGGCCGGACAGGGGGTGGAACTGTTTTTT; CDR3aa: CASSLRAGQGVELFF
j_gene: TRBJ1-4; v_gene: TRBV29-1; abundance: NA; d_gene: NA; CDR3nt: TGCAGCGTTGGGGGGGGGTCATCGGGTGAAAAACTGTTTTTT; CDR3aa: CSVGGGSSGEKLFF
j_gene: TRBJ1-1; v_gene: TRBV25-1; abundance: NA; d_gene: NA; CDR3nt: TGTGCCAGCAGTGAACGACAGAACACTGAAGCTTTCTTT; CDR3aa: CASSERQNTEAFF
j_gene: TRBJ2-1; v_gene: TRBV10-1; abundance: NA; d_gene: NA; CDR3nt: TGCGCCAGCAGCCACAGGCGCACCTACAATGAGCAGTTCTTC; CDR3aa: CASSHRRTYNEQFF
j_gene: TRBJ2-7; v_gene: TRBV6-2/TRBV6-3; abundance: NA; d_gene: NA; CDR3nt: TGTGCCAGCAGTTACGTCGTGAACAACGAGCAGTACTTC; CDR3aa: CASSYVVNNEQYF
j_gene: TRBJ2-1; v_gene: TRBV5-1; abundance: NA; d_gene: TRBD2; CDR3nt: TGCGCCAGCAGCCAGGGACTAGCGGAGGGTGAGCAGTTCTTC; CDR3aa: CASSQGLAEGEQFF
j_gene: TRBJ2-7; v_gene: TRBV5-1; abundance: once; d_gene: NA; CDR3nt: TGCGCCAGCAGCTTGGCCCCACAAGGGGCCTACGAGCAGTACTTC; CDR3aa: CASSLAPQGAYEQYF
j_gene: TRBJ1-1; v_gene: TRBV18; abundance: NA; d_gene: TRBD1; CDR3nt: TGTGCCAGCTCACCGGGACAGGGGCCCACTGAAGCTTTCTTT; CDR3aa: CASSPGQGPTEAFF
j_gene: TRBJ2-5; v_gene: TRBV19; abundance: NA; d_gene: TRBD1; CDR3nt: TGTGCCAGTAGAACGGGACAGCGAGGGCGGGAGACCCAGTACTTC; CDR3aa: CASRTGQRGRETQYF
j_gene: TRBJ1-3; v_gene: TRBV6-2/TRBV6-3; abundance: NA; d_gene: NA; CDR3nt: TGTGCCAGCAGCCGCCGAGGCTCTGGAAACACCATATATTTT; CDR3aa: CASSRRGSGNTIYF
j_gene: TRBJ1-1; v_gene: TRBV5-1; abundance: NA; d_gene: TRBD1; CDR3nt: TGCGCCAGCAGCTTGGCCGCGACAGGGGGTGAAGCTTTCTTT; CDR3aa: CASSLAATGGEAFF
j_gene: TRBJ1-3; v_gene: TRBV4-1; abundance: NA; d_gene: TRBD1; CDR3nt: TGCGCCAGCAGCTCAGGGACAGGCGGAAACACCATATATTTT; CDR3aa: CASSSGTGGNTIYF
j_gene: TRBJ1-2; v_gene: TRBV12-3/TRBV12-4; abundance: NA; d_gene: NA; CDR3nt: TGTGCCAGCAGTTACTCGGACAGTAATGGCTACACCTTC; CDR3aa: CASSYSDSNGYTF
j_gene: TRBJ2-7; v_gene: TRBV3-1/TRBV3-2; abundance: NA; d_gene: NA; CDR3nt: TGTGCCAGCAGCCCTAATCGGTACGAGCAGTACTTC; CDR3aa: CASSPNRYEQYF
j_gene: TRBJ2-5; v_gene: TRBV11-1; abundance: NA; d_gene: TRBD1; CDR3nt: TGTGCCAGCAGCTTGAGTCGGGACAGGGTTAGAGAGACCCAGTACTTC; CDR3aa: CASSLSRDRVRETQYF
j_gene: TRBJ2-5; v_gene: TRBV7-7; abundance: NA; d_gene: NA; CDR3nt: TGTGCCAGCAGCCCGAACAGGGGAGGAGAGACCCAGTACTTC; CDR3aa: CASSPNRGGETQYF
j_gene: TRBJ1-3; v_gene: TRBV19; abundance: NA; d_gene: NA; CDR3nt: TGTGCCAGTAGTATCTTGGAGGCTGACTCTGGAAACACCATATATTTT; CDR3aa: CASSILEADSGNTIYF
j_gene: TRBJ1-2; v_gene: TRBV6-5; abundance: NA; d_gene: TRBD1; CDR3nt: TGTGCCAGCAGTTACCAAGCAGGGGGCGTCTATGGCTACACCTTC; CDR3aa: CASSYQAGGVYGYTF
j_gene: TRBJ2-7; v_gene: TRBV2; abundance: NA; d_gene: NA; CDR3nt: TGTGCCGTCCAACCTAGGTTCGAGCAGTACTTC; CDR3aa: CAVQPRFEQYF
j_gene: TRBJ1-6; v_gene: TRBV25-1; abundance: NA; d_gene: NA; CDR3nt: TGTGCCAGCAGTGGAACCGGGACAATATCTTCACCCCTCCACTTT; CDR3aa: CASSGTGTISSPLHF
j_gene: TRBJ1-1; v_gene: TRBV12-3/TRBV12-4; abundance: NA; d_gene: NA; CDR3nt: TGTGCCAGCAGTTTAGTCCGGGCTGAAGCTTTCTTT; CDR3aa: CASSLVRAEAFF
j_gene: TRBJ1-5; v_gene: TRBV7-6; abundance: once; d_gene: NA; CDR3nt: TGTGCCAGCAGCTCACGCGGGGGGGCTGCGCAGCCCCAGCATTTT; CDR3aa: CASSSRGGAAQPQHF